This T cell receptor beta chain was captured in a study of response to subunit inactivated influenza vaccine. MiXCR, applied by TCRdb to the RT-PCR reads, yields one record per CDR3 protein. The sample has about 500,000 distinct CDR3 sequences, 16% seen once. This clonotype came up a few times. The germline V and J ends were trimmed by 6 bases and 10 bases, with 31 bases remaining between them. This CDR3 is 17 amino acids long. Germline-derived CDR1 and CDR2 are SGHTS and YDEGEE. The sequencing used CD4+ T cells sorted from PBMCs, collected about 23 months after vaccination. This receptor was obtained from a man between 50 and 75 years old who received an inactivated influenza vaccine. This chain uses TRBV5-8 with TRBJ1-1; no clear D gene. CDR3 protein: CASTDGEFRRVRFGAFF. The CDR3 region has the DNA TGTGCCAGCACCGATGGGGAATTCAGGCGGGTTAGATTCGGAGCTTTCTTT.